This passage covers 9 T cell receptor beta chains from one sample sequenced in a study of vaccination and CD4 T cells after COVID-19. Cultured CD4+ T cell DNA was sequenced using the Oncomine TCR Beta short-read assay. TCRdb itself ran the PCR reads through MiXCR, one entry per CDR3 protein. The repertoire holds around 8,100 distinct CDR3 sequences, with about 32% as singletons. Their recognized antigens are unknown. As for treatment: approximately 9-day PBMC culture with coronavirus spike peptide pools or control peptides (ViraFEST assay). What was sequenced was cultured CD4+ T cells from blood. These receptors were taken from a human donor with COVID-19.

In nucleotides, the CDR3 is TGCGCCAGCAGCCCCCAGCAGGGGGGTTCACCCCTCCACTTT. Translating gives CASSPQQGGSPLHF. This sequence joins TRBV5-1 and TRBJ1-6; the match to TRBD1 covers 7 bases. The CDR3 contains 14 residues. Germline V gene sequence: CDR1 SGHRS, CDR2 YFSETQ. V lost 4 bases to trimming and J lost 9 bases; unmatched junction nucleotides: 7.

The genes are TRBV28 and TRBJ2-5, with TRBD1 matching 10 bases. V was pared by 7 bases and J by 3 bases, with 11 bases of the junction left unmatched. CDR3 length: 16 residues. Germline assignment: CDR1 MDHEN and CDR2 SYDVKM. The CDR3 spells CASNHQDRGWKETQYF. The DNA for the CDR3 is TGTGCCAGCAATCACCAGGACAGGGGGTGGAAAGAGACCCAGTACTTC.

The chain has TRBV15 and TRBJ2-1; the D gene is possibly TRBD1 (5 bases). The CDR3 has 14 amino acids. V lost 10 bases to trimming and J lost 4 bases, with 17 bases between them. The V gene's germline CDR1 is LNHNV and CDR2 YYDKDF (reference sequence). DNA for the CDR3: TGTGCCAGCACGAAGGGGAACGCTTACAATGAGCAGTTCTTC. This sequence encodes CASTKGNAYNEQFF.

The rearrangement links TRBV28 to TRBJ2-7; 15 nucleotides line up with TRBD2. Trimming took 9 bases from V and 1 from J; bases not matched to a gene: 10. The CDR3 totals 17 residues. Germline V gives CDR1 MDHEN, CDR2 SYDVKM. The CDR3 nucleotides read TGTGCCAGTACCCAAGGGACTAGCGGGGGGCCATCCTACGAGCAGTACTTC. It codes for CASTQGTSGGPSYEQYF.

This clonotype was seen only a few times. The genes are TRBV20-1 and TRBJ2-5; 10 positions agree with TRBD1. This CDR3 is built from 15 residues. The V and J ends lost 0 bases and 1 base, in that order; junction bases with no gene match: 2. CDR1 and CDR2 from the germline V gene are DFQATT and SNEGSKA (reference sequence). Here the CDR3 DNA reads TGCAGTGCTAGAGATCGGGACAGGGGCCAAGAGACCCAGTACTTC. Translated, it gives CSARDRDRGQETQYF.

This clonotype has just a few counts. This chain's CDR3 is CASSIAVTPGYEQYF. The CDR3 region has the DNA TGTGCCAGTAGTATAGCCGTGACCCCCGGTTACGAGCAGTACTTC. The chain has TRBV19 and TRBJ2-7; no clear D gene. Trimming removed 1 base from V and 4 bases from J, with 14 bases in between. CDR1 is LNHDA and CDR2 is SQIVND in the germline V gene (reference sequence). This CDR3 has 15 residues.

The J gene is TRBJ2-5, the V gene TRBV3-1; D is unresolved. CDR3 size: 13 residues. The germline gives CDR1 LGHDT, CDR2 YNNKEL (reference sequence). V lost 3 bases to trimming and J lost 4 bases, with 9 bases between them. The CDR3 DNA reads as TGTGCCAGCAGCCAGATCCGTGGAGAGACCCAGTACTTC. This gives the protein CASSQIRGETQYF.

This clonotype was counted only a few times. J is TRBJ1-2 and V is TRBV6-1; tentatively, D is TRBD1 (5 bases). The CDR3 extends over 15 amino acids. Trimming shortened V by 2 bases and J by 5 bases, and 15 bases separated the two germline ends. The V gene's germline CDR1 is MNHNS and CDR2 SASEGT. CDR3 sequence reads: CASSEIRQGTYGYTF. The CDR3 DNA reads as TGTGCCAGCAGTGAAATTAGGCAGGGAACATATGGCTACACCTTC.

This clonotype has more than one count but fewer than ten. This chain joins TRBV6-1 and TRBJ1-5, with 8 bases matching TRBD1. Germline lookup yields CDR1 MNHNS and CDR2 SASEGT. V lost 7 bases and J lost 11; bases outside the gene matches: 22. The CDR3 is 17 amino acids. The CDR3 is CASIKKPRDRTEGAQHF. The CDR3 bases are TGTGCCAGCATCAAGAAACCCCGGGACAGGACTGAGGGGGCCCAGCATTTT.